The sequence of this T cell receptor beta chain was determined in a study of T cell responses to AZD1222 COVID-19 vaccine. Study conclusions and caveats: Among spike-specific TCRs, nearly half reportedly target unmutated variant regions.

The CDR3 extends over 14 amino acids. The V and J ends lost 0 bases and 7 bases respectively, with 10 bases between them. Germline lookup yields CDR1 GTSNPN and CDR2 SVGIG (reference sequence). The protocol was immunoSEQ multiplex PCR, while the TCRdb copy is restricted to in-frame clones and leaves out a portion. The repertoire holds about 100,000 clones, with 75% to 95% as singletons. This clone appeared once. Its specificity is unknown. This chain uses TRBV30 with TRBJ1-6; maybe TRBD1 (6 bases). This clonotype was obtained from an adult in good health. This specimen consisted of peripheral blood, obtained on day 0 of AZD1222 vaccination. CDR3 sequence reads: CAWSVQGSNSPLHF. The CDR3 DNA sequence: TGTGCCTGGAGTGTACAGGGCAGCAATTCACCCCTCCACTTT.